The rows below give T cell receptor beta chains drawn from one sample of a study of shared clonotypes between healthy human individuals. Libraries were prepared by immunoSEQ multiplex PCR; TCRdb keeps only in-frame clonotypes and omits some of them. Of more than 600,000 clones in the sample, around 90% were seen once. Sample: naive CD8+ T cells sorted from blood. These TCRs come from a man aged 25 to 40 in good health. Each CDR3 is given with its conserved first and last residue. D genes are given only for firm matches. Rows give clone size only sometimes, using once, few, many, or a class for an expanded clone.

TGTGCCAGCAGTTACTCCGGGGCAGATACGCAGTATTTT CASSYSGADTQYF . TRBV6-5 . TRBJ2-3
TGTGCCAGCAGTTTTTCCGGGACAGCCTACGAGCAGTACTTC CASSFSGTAYEQYF TRBD1 TRBV7-2 once TRBJ2-7
TGTGCCACCAGCAGAGAGGGAACGGGACAGATCTATGGCTACACCTTC CATSREGTGQIYGYTF TRBD1 TRBV15 once TRBJ1-2
TGTGCCAGCAGTGATCGGGGGCGCATCTTCTCGGTAGGCTACACCTTC CASSDRGRIFSVGYTF . TRBV6-1 . TRBJ1-2
TGCGCCAGCAGCCCCGGACTAGCGGGGTCCACAGATACGCAGTATTTT CASSPGLAGSTDTQYF TRBD2 TRBV5-1 . TRBJ2-3
TGCAGCGTTGTTCCGATTAGCACAGATACGCAGTATTTT CSVVPISTDTQYF . TRBV29-1 . TRBJ2-3
TGTGCCAGCAGCTTGACAGGATGGAAAGCGGCCGGGGAGCTGTTTTTT CASSLTGWKAAGELFF . TRBV7-2 . TRBJ2-2
TGTGCCAGCAGCTCCTCTCCCTCTAGCGGGGGGGAGCAGTTCTTC CASSSSPSSGGEQFF TRBD2 TRBV7-3 . TRBJ2-1
TGCAGCACTGGACAGGGCAAGGAGACCCAGTACTTC CSTGQGKETQYF TRBD1 TRBV29-1 . TRBJ2-5
TGTGCCAGCAGCCTACCCGGGGGCGGGCCCTACGAGCAGTACTTC CASSLPGGGPYEQYF . TRBV27 . TRBJ2-7
TGTGCCAGCAGTCCCGGGACTAGCTGGGAGACCCAGTACTTC CASSPGTSWETQYF TRBD2 TRBV27 . TRBJ2-5
TGTGCCAGCAGTGACTCCAGGACTACTTTTAATGAGCAGTTCTTC CASSDSRTTFNEQFF . TRBV6-1 . TRBJ2-1
TGTGCCACCAGCAGATCCTGGGACTCCTACGAGCAGTACTTC CATSRSWDSYEQYF . TRBV15 . TRBJ2-7
TGTGCCAGCAGTCCCAGAGGGGGATCCTACAATGAGCAGTTCTTC CASSPRGGSYNEQFF . TRBV27 . TRBJ2-1
TGTGCCAGCAGCTTAGCTAACGTACGGACCCCTGAAGCTTTCTTT CASSLANVRTPEAFF . TRBV7-9 . TRBJ1-1
TGTGCCAGCAGCCAAGGACGGACAGGGCGTGAAAAACTGTTTTTT CASSQGRTGREKLFF TRBD1 TRBV14 . TRBJ1-4
TGTGCCAGCAGCTTACCTACACATGTACCCGCCTACGAGCAGTACTTC CASSLPTHVPAYEQYF . TRBV2 . TRBJ2-7
TGTGCCAGCTTTTCGGGTGGGAGAAATGAGCAGTTCTTC CASFSGGRNEQFF . TRBV2 . TRBJ2-1
TGTGCCAGCAGTACACGACTGGGAGGGAACCACGAGCAGTACTTC CASSTRLGGNHEQYF TRBD2 TRBV27 . TRBJ2-7
TGTGCCAGCAGTCCCACCTACAGGGGAGTCTACACCTTC CASSPTYRGVYTF TRBD1 TRBV27 . TRBJ1-2
TGCAGCGTCGATCACGGGAACGCTGAAGCTTTCTTT CSVDHGNAEAFF . TRBV29-1 . TRBJ1-1
TGTGCCACCAGCAGAGATCGGGGCCTCTCTGGGGCCAACGTCCTGACTTTC CATSRDRGLSGANVLTF . TRBV15 . TRBJ2-6
TGTGCCAGCTCACCAACAAGGGTGAGGTCGAACACCGGGGAGCTGTTTTTT CASSPTRVRSNTGELFF . TRBV18 . TRBJ2-2
TGTGCCAGCAGCTTAGGCCAGGGTGGGCGCGAGCAGTACTTC CASSLGQGGREQYF . TRBV7-3 once TRBJ2-7
TGTGCCACCAGCAGAGAGGGCGGGTTTACAGATACGCAGTATTTT CATSREGGFTDTQYF . TRBV15 . TRBJ2-3
TGTGCCAGCAGCTCCCCGGGCGGAGACCAAAACATTCAGTACTTC CASSSPGGDQNIQYF . TRBV7-8 . TRBJ2-4
TGTGCCAGCAGCTCTAGCGGTGAGGACCCAGATACGCAGTATTTT CASSSSGEDPDTQYF TRBD2 TRBV7-3 . TRBJ2-3
TGCGCCAGCAGTTTAAAGAAGACAGGGGACACTGAAGCTTTCTTT CASSLKKTGDTEAFF TRBD1 TRBV10-2 . TRBJ1-1
TGTGCCAGCAGCCCTCGACAGGGGCCGAGTGAGCAGTACTTC CASSPRQGPSEQYF TRBD1 TRBV9 . TRBJ2-7
TGTGCCAGCAGTGAAAGGAGCGGGACAGGGGGTAGCGAGCAGTACTTC CASSERSGTGGSEQYF TRBD1 TRBV6-1 . TRBJ2-7
TGTGCCAGCAGCACTCGGCTAGCGGCCTACAATGAGCAGTTCTTC CASSTRLAAYNEQFF TRBD2 TRBV7-9 . TRBJ2-1
TGTGCCAGCTCACCACCCATCGGCGGGACTAGCACAGATACGCAGTATTTT CASSPPIGGTSTDTQYF . TRBV18 . TRBJ2-3
TGCAGCGTTGAGTTGGCCGACACCGGCTACGAGCAGTACTTC CSVELADTGYEQYF . TRBV29-1 many TRBJ2-7
TGTGCCAGCAGCTCTACGTCTAGAACCGGGGAGCTGTTTTTT CASSSTSRTGELFF . TRBV7-3 . TRBJ2-2
TGTGCCAGCAGTGCGACAGGGCAAGCTAATGAAAAACTGTTTTTT CASSATGQANEKLFF TRBD1 TRBV25-1 . TRBJ1-4
TGTGCCAGCAGTTACGGCAGTGATAGCAATCAGCCCCAGCATTTT CASSYGSDSNQPQHF . TRBV6-6 . TRBJ1-5
TGTGCCTGGAGTGTAGGGGTACAGCAATACTACAATGAGCAGTTCTTC CAWSVGVQQYYNEQFF . TRBV30 . TRBJ2-1